The 30 T cell receptor beta chains below were found in one sample sequenced in a study of blood T cell repertoires in COVID-19. Method: immunoSEQ multiplex PCR; TCRdb's copy keeps in-frame clones and lacks some. Of some 300,000 clones detected, 80% to 90% appear once; the ten largest clones hold roughly 6%. Sequenced sample: peripheral blood. The receptors originated from a woman in her forties or fifties with COVID-19, enrolled during active disease.

CDR3 sequence: CASSQGTMGQYNEQFF. Here the CDR3 DNA reads TGCGCCAGCAGCCAAGGGACCATGGGACAGTACAATGAGCAGTTCTTC. The chain couples TRBV4-1 to TRBJ2-1, with TRBD1 identical over 7 bases. The CDR3 sequence is 16 residues long. CDR1 is MGHRA, CDR2 YSYEKL, per germline. The J segment lost 4 bases and the V segment lost 1 base, leaving 7 bases of the junction unmatched.

The rearrangement links TRBV19 to TRBJ2-7; maybe TRBD2 (6 bases). Germline-derived CDR1 and CDR2 are LNHDA and SQIVND (reference sequence). This CDR3 is 14 amino acids long. The V gene lost 2 bases and the J gene lost 0 bases, with 8 bases spanning the gap. The DNA for the CDR3 is TGTGCCAGTAGTATATCTAGCGCCTCCTACGAGCAGTACTTC. It is translated as CASSISSASYEQYF.

The chain joins TRBV2 to TRBJ1-1; D perhaps matches TRBD1 (5 bases). The CDR3 extends over 15 amino acids. CDR1 and CDR2 (germline): SNHLY, FYNNEI. The germline V and J ends were trimmed by 6 bases and 5 bases, with 19 bases remaining between them. CDR3 DNA: TGTGCCAGCAGGGGGGGTATGATCGGAGGAACTGAAGCTTTCTTT. Its protein product is CASRGGMIGGTEAFF. The whole variable domain, filled in from reference TRBV2 and TRBJ1-1, reads EPEVTQTPSHQVTQMGQEVILRCVPISNHLYFYWYRQILGQKVEFLVSFYNNEISEKSEIFDDQFSVERPDGSNFTLKIRSTKLEDSAMYFCASRGGMIGGTEAFFGQGTRLTVV.

The chain has TRBV6-5 and TRBJ2-7; 7 bases agree with TRBD2. This CDR3 has 15 residues. The ends lost 2 bases at V and 6 bases at J; junction bases unmatched: 10. Looked up from germline, CDR1 is MNHEY and CDR2 is SVGAGI. CDR3 sequence reads: CASSYAPGGSPEQYF. CDR3 DNA: TGTGCCAGCAGTTACGCCCCGGGAGGATCCCCCGAGCAGTACTTC.

The V and J genes are TRBV30 and TRBJ1-1; D call uncertain. This CDR3 comprises 18 residues. V lost 0 bases and J lost 0, with 20 bases in between. Germline CDR1 reads GTSNPN; CDR2 reads SVGIG (reference sequence). CDR3 protein: CAWSVPLGPGVMNTEAFF. CDR3 sequence (DNA): TGTGCCTGGAGTGTACCCTTAGGACCCGGGGTAATGAACACTGAAGCTTTCTTT.

The chain joins TRBV30 to TRBJ1-2; D gene ambiguous. The germline CDR1 and CDR2 sequences are GTSNPN and SVGIG (reference sequence). The germline V and J ends were trimmed by 0 bases and 5 bases, with 10 bases remaining between them. This CDR3 is built from 13 residues. The CDR3 sequence: CAWSVTHSYGYTF. The DNA for the CDR3 is TGTGCCTGGAGTGTAACCCACTCTTATGGCTACACCTTC.

CDR3 loop: CSVELTGGNHNEQFF. The CDR3 DNA follows: TGCAGCGTTGAGCTGACAGGGGGCAACCACAATGAGCAGTTCTTC. The rearrangement links TRBV29-1 to TRBJ2-1, with TRBD1 matching 10 bases. This CDR3 is built from 15 residues. J was trimmed by 5 bases and V by 3 bases; bases with no gene match: 7. The germline V gene has CDR1 SQVTM and CDR2 ANQGSEA.

The chain links TRBV5-5 to TRBJ2-1; 7 nucleotides agree with TRBD1. CDR1 is SGHKS and CDR2 is YYEKEE in the germline V gene (reference sequence). This CDR3 has 18 residues. V dropped 0 bases and J dropped 4; count of bases not matched to a gene: 13. The CDR3 loop reads CASSLGGQQTQNYNEQFF. The CDR3 nucleotides read TGTGCCAGCAGCTTGGGGGGACAGCAGACTCAAAATTACAATGAGCAGTTCTTC.

The V gene is TRBV25-1, the J gene TRBJ2-1; 7 nucleotides match TRBD1. The ends lost 3 bases at V and 6 bases at J; junction bases unmatched: 8. Germline V gene sequence: CDR1 MGHDK, CDR2 SYGVNS. The CDR3 length is 15 residues. DNA for the CDR3: TGTGCCAGCAGTGAGGGACAGTGGGCTGGCAATGAGCAGTTCTTC. It translates to CASSEGQWAGNEQFF.

This rearrangement joins TRBV6-2 or TRBV6-3 to TRBJ2-1; 8 nucleotides agree with TRBD2. J was trimmed by 7 bases and V by 0 bases; bases with no gene match: 11. The CDR3 has 17 residues. Germline CDR1 and CDR2: MNHEY and SVGEGT. The CDR3 region has the DNA TGTGCCAGCAGTTACTCATTGGCGGGGACTAGATTTAATGAGCAGTTCTTC. This encodes CASSYSLAGTRFNEQFF.

The genes are TRBV3-1 (or the pseudogene TRBV3-2) and TRBJ2-1, with 7 bases fitting TRBD2. This CDR3 has 17 amino acids. V shed 4 bases and J 4 bases; nucleotides not matched to a gene: 13. Germline values: CDR1 LGHDT, CDR2 YNNKEL (reference sequence). The CDR3 sequence: CASSPRGLAVKYNEQFF. The CDR3 DNA reads TGTGCCAGCAGCCCCCGCGGGCTAGCGGTAAAGTACAATGAGCAGTTCTTC.

The chain joins TRBV5-1 to TRBJ2-3; D gene ambiguous. Germline V gene sequence: CDR1 SGHRS, CDR2 YFSETQ. This CDR3 contains 17 residues. Trimming pared 4 bases from V and 1 base from J, leaving 19 bases between. The CDR3 nucleotides are TGCGCCAGCAGCCCCGGAATTGCCCCGACTGGCACAGATACGCAGTATTTT. Amino acids: CASSPGIAPTGTDTQYF.

Only one count was recorded for this clone. The rearrangement links TRBV7-2 to TRBJ1-1; D is unresolved. CDR1 and CDR2 (germline): SGHTA, FQGNSA. The CDR3 extends over 17 amino acids. Trimming took off 4 bases at V and 1 base at J, with 19 bases between the two ends. As DNA, the CDR3 is TGTGCCAGCAGCTCGATGACTTTTTTCGGGAAGAACACTGAAGCTTTCTTT. Translated: CASSSMTFFGKNTEAFF. Complete variable domain (other parts from reference TRBV7-2 and TRBJ1-1): GAGVSQSPSNKVTEKGKDVELRCDPISGHTALYWYRQSLGQGLEFLIYFQGNSAPDKSGLPSDRFSAERTGGSVSTLTIQRTQQEDSAVYLCASSSMTFFGKNTEAFFGQGTRLTVV.

The chain recombines TRBV12-5 with TRBJ1-6; D gene ambiguous. Looked up from germline, CDR1 is LGHNT and CDR2 is FRNRAP. The CDR3 has 12 amino acids. Trimming took off 4 bases at V and 10 bases at J, with 8 bases between the two ends. CDR3 region: CASGSDRSPLHF. The CDR3 bases are TGTGCTAGTGGTTCCGATCGGTCACCCCTCCACTTT.

The chain combines TRBV11-3 with TRBJ2-3; a possible D gene is TRBD1 (6 bases). The CDR3 runs to 14 residues. Germline V gene sequence: CDR1 SGHNT, CDR2 YENEEA. The germline V and J ends were trimmed by 5 bases and 2 bases, with 11 bases remaining between them. CDR3 amino acids: CASSKGGPTDTQYF. The CDR3 coding sequence is TGTGCCAGCAGCAAAGGGGGTCCCACAGATACGCAGTATTTT.

This sequence joins TRBV5-1 and TRBJ2-1; D is ambiguous. The V gene lost 4 bases and the J gene lost 6 bases, with 5 bases spanning the gap. This CDR3 is built from 11 residues. CDR1 is SGHRS and CDR2 is YFSETQ in the germline V gene. The CDR3 spells CASSLRNEQFF. The CDR3, as DNA: TGCGCCAGCAGCCTACGCAATGAGCAGTTCTTC.

V usage is TRBV6-4 and J usage is TRBJ2-3, with 11 bases that match TRBD2. The CDR3 contains 16 residues. V gave up 2 bases and J gave up 12 bases; unmatched junction bases: 13. Looked up from germline, CDR1 is MRHNA and CDR2 is SNTAGT. CDR3 region: CASSDHSSGRSYIQYF. The CDR3 nucleotides read TGTGCCAGCAGTGACCACTCTAGCGGGAGGTCCTATATTCAGTATTTT.

This chain uses TRBV5-4 with TRBJ2-1, with no clear D. Trimming pared 4 bases from V and 10 bases from J, leaving 21 bases between. CDR3 length equals 15 residues. CDR1 and CDR2 (germline): SGHNT, YYREEE (reference sequence). The chain's CDR3 is CASSRDPLQPQEQFF. CDR3 nucleotides: TGTGCCAGCAGCCGAGATCCCCTCCAACCTCAAGAGCAGTTCTTC.

The V gene is TRBV15, the J gene TRBJ1-2, with a tentative D call TRBD1 (6 bases). V lost 1 base, J lost 2 bases, and 17 bases lay in between. The CDR3 totals 17 residues. Germline CDR1 and CDR2: LNHNV and YYDKDF (reference sequence). DNA of the CDR3: TGTGCCACCAGCAGAGTCAGGCAGGGGCCGACAAACTATGGCTACACCTTC. Translating gives CATSRVRQGPTNYGYTF.

The V and J genes are TRBV4-1 and TRBJ2-7; D perhaps matches TRBD1 (5 bases). V was clipped by 3 bases and J by 6 bases, with 15 bases between them. CDR3 length equals 14 residues. Germline loops: CDR1 MGHRA, CDR2 YSYEKL. The CDR3 DNA follows: TGCGCCAGCAGCCAGAACGAAGGGGCGTTCGAGCAGTACTTC. This sequence encodes CASSQNEGAFEQYF.

The chain couples TRBV5-4 to TRBJ1-2; tentative D call: TRBD1 (5 bases). There are 14 residues in the CDR3. V gave up 2 bases and J gave up 6 bases, with 14 bases separating them. Germline V gene sequence: CDR1 SGHNT, CDR2 YYREEE (reference sequence). This CDR3 reads CASSFPGEGNGYTF. In DNA, the CDR3 is TGTGCCAGCAGCTTCCCCGGGGAGGGGAATGGCTACACCTTC.

The chain employs TRBV5-8 and TRBJ2-3, with D possibly matching TRBD2 (6 bases). CDR3 length: 16 amino acids. Trimming left V 3 bases short and J 2 bases short, with 16 bases between. Germline assignment: CDR1 SGHTS and CDR2 YDEGEE. CDR3 coding DNA: TGTGCCAGCAGCTCAAGCCCGCCTAGCGTCACAGATACGCAGTATTTT. Translating it yields CASSSSPPSVTDTQYF.

Within the sample, this clone is medium-sized (0.01 to 0.1%). The chain links TRBV11-3 to TRBJ1-2, with a weak D call TRBD1 (6 bases). The CDR3 runs to 15 residues. In germline, CDR1 is SGHNT, CDR2 YENEEA. V lost 5 bases, J lost 2 bases, and 15 bases lay in between. In DNA form, the CDR3 reads TGTGCCAGCAGCCGATACAGGGATCAGAACTATGGCTACACCTTC. Translation gives CASSRYRDQNYGYTF.

The chain uses TRBV7-9 and TRBJ2-7, with 11 bases identical to TRBD2. CDR3 length equals 15 residues. Trimming took 5 bases from V and 7 from J; bases not matched to a gene: 10. From germline, CDR1 is SEHNR and CDR2 FQNEAQ (reference sequence). CDR3 amino acids: CASSPPTSGVLEQYF. CDR3 in DNA: TGTGCCAGCAGCCCGCCGACTAGCGGGGTTCTAGAGCAGTACTTC.

The chain is built from TRBV12-3 or TRBV12-4 and TRBJ2-3; no clear D gene. This CDR3 contains 12 residues. With 7 bases removed from V and 0 bases from J, the gap between germline ends came to 5 bases. The CDR3 DNA follows: TGTGCCAGCATGGCTAGCACAGATACGCAGTATTTT. Translated, it gives CASMASTDTQYF.

The chain carries TRBV28 and TRBJ1-3; 12 bases line up with TRBD1. Looked up from germline, CDR1 is MDHEN and CDR2 is SYDVKM. Unmatched junction bases numbered 10, after V lost 6 bases and J lost 4 bases. The CDR3 sequence is 17 residues long. The CDR3 DNA follows: TGTGCCAGCAGGAACCCGGGACAGGGGGCGCGAGGAAACACCATATATTTT. It encodes CASRNPGQGARGNTIYF.

The rearrangement uses TRBV7-2 and TRBJ2-7; 12 nucleotides align to TRBD2. V lost 5 bases and J lost 5; bases outside the gene matches: 4. The CDR3 sequence is 14 residues long. Germline V gives CDR1 SGHTA, CDR2 FQGNSA. The CDR3 DNA reads TGTGCCAGCAGCGATAGACTAGCGGGAGACGAGCAGTACTTC. Translation: CASSDRLAGDEQYF.

The J gene is TRBJ2-5, the V gene TRBV7-8; D gene unclear. The CDR3 is 15 amino acids. Germline V gene data show CDR1 as SGHVS and CDR2 as FQNEAQ. V was clipped by 1 base and J by 2 bases, with 11 bases between them. For the CDR3, the DNA is TGTGCCAGCAGCTTAGACATCAACCATCAAGAGACCCAGTACTTC. Translating gives CASSLDINHQETQYF.

The chain has TRBV20-1 and TRBJ2-7; 7 bases are a match to TRBD2. J was trimmed by 2 bases and V by 3 bases; bases with no gene match: 7. The CDR3 loop spans 14 amino acids. Germline lookup yields CDR1 DFQATT and CDR2 SNEGSKA (reference sequence). The CDR3 nucleotides read TGCAGTGCTAGTCGTTCTAGCGGAACCTACGAGCAGTACTTC. Its translation is CSASRSSGTYEQYF.

The genes are TRBV29-1 and TRBJ1-2; 12 positions agree with TRBD1. Unmatched junction bases numbered 8, after V lost 6 bases and J lost 3 bases. Germline assignment: CDR1 SQVTM and CDR2 ANQGSEA. CDR3 length: 15 residues. CDR3 in DNA: TGCAGCGTCCATCGTGGGACAGGGGGCGACTATGGCTACACCTTC. Encoded protein: CSVHRGTGGDYGYTF. Full variable domain (remainder filled in from reference TRBV29-1 and TRBJ1-2): SAVISQKPSRDICQRGTSLTIQCQVDSQVTMMFWYRQQPGQSLTLIATANQGSEATYESGFVIDKFPISRPNLTFSTLTVSNMSPEDSSIYLCSVHRGTGGDYGYTFGSGTRLTVV.